This is a list of T cell receptor beta chains from one sample in a study of blood T cell repertoires in COVID-19. Profiling relied on immunoSEQ multiplex PCR, and the TCRdb table lists in-frame clones only, not all of them. The data contain about 170,000 clones, around 85% of them seen just once; the ten biggest clones take up approximately 7%. The sequenced material came from peripheral blood. These receptors were taken from a man at least 80 years old with COVID-19, enrolled during active disease. CDR3s include the opening cysteine and the closing phenylalanine or tryptophan. A D gene is named only where the DNA matches it firmly.

D gene | J gene | V gene | CDR3 protein
NA | TRBJ1-1 | TRBV6-4 | CASRVNMNTEAFF
NA | TRBJ1-1 | TRBV5-1 | CASRTGGRNTEAFF
TRBD1 | TRBJ2-7 | TRBV6-6 | CASSQRGTGYEQYF
TRBD1 | TRBJ1-5 | TRBV3-1/TRBV3-2 | CASSPRDRVEQPQHF
NA | TRBJ2-1 | TRBV5-3 | CARSLVTHYNEQFF
TRBD2 | TRBJ2-3 | TRBV9 | CASSVESSGSTDTQYF
NA | TRBJ1-2 | TRBV3-1/TRBV3-2 | CASRFGGSGYTF
NA | TRBJ1-5 | TRBV18 | CASSPEGTVRPQHF
NA | TRBJ2-2 | TRBV4-1 | CASSMRGNTGELFF
NA | TRBJ2-7 | TRBV4-3 | CASSQDVSGSSYEQYF
NA | TRBJ2-5 | TRBV12-5 | CASGLPTRETQYF
TRBD1 | TRBJ1-3 | TRBV7-8 | CASSLLSALDRGSGNTIYF
TRBD1 | TRBJ1-6 | TRBV2 | CASRDRVIYNSPLHF